A selection of T cell receptor beta chains follows, all from one sample in a study of blood T cell repertoires in COVID-19. The assay was immunoSEQ multiplex PCR, and TCRdb's table has in-frame clones only and misses some. The sample holds 95,000 to 110,000 clones, 84% seen once. The sample taken for sequencing was peripheral blood. The receptor source for this set is a man aged 55 to 70 with acute or convalescent COVID-19. Each CDR3 is given with its conserved first and last residue. The order of the fields is V gene, D gene, clone size, J gene, CDR3 protein, CDR3 DNA. A D gene is named only where the DNA matches it firmly. Size tells how often a clone was seen (once, few, many) or the class of an expanded clone, and some rows leave it out.

>TRBV30|NA|NA|TRBJ1-2
CAWSTRDWAGYTF
TGTGCCTGGAGTACGCGGGACTGGGCTGGCTACACCTTC
>TRBV6-5|NA|NA|TRBJ1-5
CASSATGGEPQHF
TGTGCCAGCAGCGCAACCGGTGGAGAGCCCCAGCATTTT
>TRBV9|NA|NA|TRBJ2-3
CASSYKHTDTQYF
TGTGCCAGCAGCTATAAACACACAGATACGCAGTATTTT
>TRBV27|NA|NA|TRBJ1-3
CASSLSPYRSGGSGNTIYF
TGTGCCAGCAGTTTATCACCCTACCGCAGCGGCGGCTCTGGAAACACCATATATTTT
>TRBV9|TRBD2|NA|TRBJ2-2
CASSVASGKTGELFF
TGTGCCAGCAGCGTAGCTAGCGGGAAAACCGGGGAGCTGTTTTTT
>TRBV10-3|TRBD1|NA|TRBJ2-3
CAITLTGATDTQYF
TGTGCCATCACACTGACAGGGGCCACAGATACGCAGTATTTT
>TRBV4-1|TRBD1|NA|TRBJ1-2
CASSRTGDYGYTF
TGCGCCAGCAGCCGAACAGGGGACTATGGCTACACCTTC
>TRBV20-1|NA|NA|TRBJ1-5
CSASWFVPNRNQPQHF
TGCAGTGCTAGTTGGTTCGTGCCAAACAGGAATCAGCCCCAGCATTTT
>TRBV20-1|NA|NA|TRBJ2-5
CSASLTGQETQYF
TGCAGTGCCAGTTTGACAGGACAAGAGACCCAGTACTTC
>TRBV29-1|NA|NA|TRBJ1-1
CSVEGSGIFPEAFF
TGCAGCGTTGAAGGATCAGGGATTTTTCCTGAAGCTTTCTTT
>TRBV6-6|NA|NA|TRBJ2-1
CASSYSLANNEQFF
TGTGCCAGCAGTTACAGTCTAGCCAACAATGAGCAGTTCTTC
>TRBV5-1|TRBD2|few|TRBJ2-5
CASSPAWGERGKETQYF
TGCGCCAGCAGCCCGGCGTGGGGGGAGCGGGGGAAAGAGACCCAGTACTTC
>TRBV5-1|NA|NA|TRBJ1-6
CASSLGGLYSSPLHF
TGCGCCAGCAGCCTCGGGGGACTGTATAGTTCACCCCTCCACTTT
>TRBV7-8|TRBD1|NA|TRBJ2-3
CASSVNRGSTDTQYF
TGTGCCAGCAGCGTAAACAGGGGAAGTACAGATACGCAGTATTTT
>TRBV24-1|NA|NA|TRBJ2-5
CATSVPGGETQYF
TGTGCCACCAGTGTACCCGGCGGGGAGACCCAGTACTTC
>TRBV2|NA|NA|TRBJ1-5
CASSPGIRQPQHF
TGTGCCAGCAGCCCAGGAATCCGGCAGCCCCAGCATTTT
>TRBV2|NA|once|TRBJ1-1
CASKSEGDTEAFF
TGTGCCAGCAAGAGTGAGGGGGACACTGAAGCTTTCTTT
>TRBV3-1/TRBV3-2|NA|NA|TRBJ2-6
CASSQYSGRAGANVLTF
TGTGCCAGCAGCCAATATTCAGGCAGGGCTGGGGCCAACGTCCTGACTTTC
>TRBV7-2|NA|NA|TRBJ2-1
CASSLVLLNNEQFF
TGTGCCAGCAGCTTAGTTCTCTTAAACAATGAGCAGTTCTTC
>TRBV5-5|NA|NA|TRBJ1-3
CASSPYPQGHSGNTIYF
TGTGCCAGCAGCCCATATCCTCAGGGCCACTCTGGAAACACCATATATTTT
>TRBV2|NA|NA|TRBJ1-1
CASRQKRIEAFF
TGTGCCAGCAGGCAAAAGCGTATTGAAGCTTTCTTT
>TRBV6-6|TRBD1|NA|TRBJ1-1
CASSNRQGNTEAFF
TGTGCCAGCAGTAATCGACAGGGGAACACTGAAGCTTTCTTT
>TRBV3-1/TRBV3-2|NA|few|TRBJ1-5
CASSQSTWPQHF
TGTGCCAGCAGCCAATCGACATGGCCCCAGCATTTT
>TRBV19|NA|NA|TRBJ1-4
CASSIITGVNEKLFF
TGTGCCAGTAGTATTATTACGGGAGTTAATGAAAAACTGTTTTTT
>TRBV19|NA|NA|TRBJ1-1
CASRIGTGNTEAFF
TGTGCCAGTAGGATAGGAACAGGAAACACTGAAGCTTTCTTT
>TRBV3-1/TRBV3-2|NA|NA|TRBJ1-1
CASSPRRGRVEAFF
TGTGCCAGCAGCCCCCGAAGGGGAAGGGTTGAAGCTTTCTTT
>TRBV4-2|NA|NA|TRBJ2-5
CASSQGAPIEETQYF
TGTGCCAGCAGCCAAGGGGCCCCGATTGAGGAGACCCAGTACTTC
>TRBV7-8|NA|once|TRBJ2-5
CASSLAWREETQYF
TGTGCCAGCAGCTTAGCGTGGAGGGAGGAGACCCAGTACTTC
>TRBV27|NA|once|TRBJ1-5
CASLYWAQPSYSNQPQHF
TGTGCCAGCCTTTACTGGGCGCAGCCCTCGTATAGCAATCAGCCCCAGCATTTT
>TRBV28|TRBD1|once|TRBJ2-7
CASSLDRALGEQYF
TGTGCCAGCAGTTTGGACAGGGCCTTGGGCGAGCAGTACTTC
>TRBV19|NA|NA|TRBJ1-1
CASSILGQLGNTEAFF
TGTGCCAGTAGTATTTTGGGCCAATTGGGCAACACTGAAGCTTTCTTT
>TRBV27|NA|NA|TRBJ1-1
CASSLQGTNTEAFF
TGTGCCAGCAGTTTACAGGGGACGAACACTGAAGCTTTCTTT
>TRBV7-9|NA|NA|TRBJ2-7
CASSLARGRVAYEQYF
TGTGCCAGCAGCTTAGCCAGGGGTCGTGTTGCCTACGAGCAGTACTTC
>TRBV6-6|NA|NA|TRBJ2-3
CASSYPPFYTDTQYF
TGTGCCAGCAGTTACCCTCCCTTTTACACAGATACGCAGTATTTT
>TRBV9|NA|NA|TRBJ1-1
CASSVDRAEAFF
TGTGCCAGCAGCGTAGACAGGGCCGAAGCTTTCTTT
>TRBV19|NA|NA|TRBJ2-2
CASSIRRNANTGELFF
TGTGCCAGTAGTATCCGGCGGAACGCGAACACCGGGGAGCTGTTTTTT
>TRBV10-2|TRBD1|NA|TRBJ1-1
CASLDRGTGVAFF
TGCGCCAGCCTGGACAGGGGTACAGGGGTTGCTTTCTTT
>TRBV5-1|NA|NA|TRBJ1-2
CASSPGTANYGYTF
TGCGCCAGCAGCCCGGGGACTGCTAACTATGGCTACACCTTC
>TRBV3-1/TRBV3-2|NA|NA|TRBJ2-1
CASSQGGPSHQFF
TGTGCCAGCAGCCAAGGCGGCCCTTCACATCAGTTCTTC
>TRBV6-2/TRBV6-3|TRBD2|NA|TRBJ2-1
CASSYWTSGYNEQFF
TGTGCCAGCAGCTACTGGACTAGCGGATACAATGAGCAGTTCTTC
>TRBV7-9|TRBD2|NA|TRBJ2-1
CASMLAGGYEQFF
TGTGCCAGCATGCTAGCGGGAGGCTATGAGCAGTTCTTC
>TRBV19|TRBD1|NA|TRBJ1-5
CASSNTGVGNQPQHF
TGTGCCAGTAGTAATACAGGGGTCGGCAATCAGCCCCAGCATTTT
>TRBV5-6|TRBD2|NA|TRBJ2-2
CASSTGGPNTGELFF
TGTGCCAGCAGCACGGGAGGGCCGAACACCGGGGAGCTGTTTTTT
>TRBV21-1|NA|once|TRBJ1-5
CASSKVQDRGHRGNQPQHF
TGTGCCAGCAGCAAAGTTCAGGACAGGGGGCATCGAGGCAATCAGCCCCAGCATTTT
>TRBV7-6|TRBD2|NA|TRBJ2-3
CASSLVGGRRTDTQYF
TGTGCCAGCAGCTTAGTAGGCGGGAGGCGTACAGATACGCAGTATTTT
>TRBV3-1/TRBV3-2|TRBD1|NA|TRBJ1-2
CASSQGQGYYGYTF
TGTGCCAGCAGCCAAGGACAGGGGTACTATGGCTACACCTTC
>TRBV27|NA|NA|TRBJ1-5
CASRGGGTNQPQHF
TGTGCCAGCAGGGGGGGAGGGACTAATCAGCCCCAGCATTTT
>TRBV12-5|TRBD1|NA|TRBJ2-2
CASGLRQGFFGELFF
TGTGCTAGTGGTTTGAGACAGGGGTTCTTCGGGGAGCTGTTTTTT
>TRBV18|NA|NA|TRBJ2-7
CASSPSSQGPYEQYF
TGTGCCAGCTCACCAAGTTCACAGGGCCCCTACGAGCAGTACTTC
>TRBV7-7|NA|NA|TRBJ2-2
CASSFSGVNTGELFF
TGTGCTAGCAGCTTCTCGGGAGTGAACACCGGGGAGCTGTTTTTT
>TRBV12-5|NA|NA|TRBJ1-1
CASGLRPDTEAFF
TGTGCTAGTGGTTTGCGCCCGGACACCGAAGCTTTCTTT
>TRBV21-1|NA|NA|TRBJ1-1
CASSKLALCLRCGGTEAFF
TGTGCCAGCAGCAAACTGGCCTTATGCTTGCGGTGCGGAGGCACTGAAGCTTTCTTT
>TRBV7-9|NA|NA|TRBJ1-1
CASSLGRTEAFF
TGTGCCAGCAGCTTGGGCAGGACTGAAGCTTTCTTT
>TRBV10-3|NA|NA|TRBJ1-2
CAISEVRAGNYGYTF
TGTGCCATCAGTGAGGTCCGAGCAGGGAACTATGGCTACACCTTC
>TRBV6-5|NA|once|TRBJ1-2
CASSYSRTASKGGYTF
TGTGCCAGCAGTTACTCCCGGACAGCCTCCAAGGGTGGCTACACCTTC